A selection of T cell receptor beta chains follows, all from one sample in a study of CXCR4 blockade with PD-1 therapy in pancreatic cancer. Method: immunoSEQ multiplex PCR; TCRdb's copy keeps in-frame clones and lacks some. The data show about 1,600 clones, about two fifths seen once. The sequenced sample consisted of tumor tissue. These receptors originate from a human donor with pancreatic ductal adenocarcinoma. The CDR3 runs from the conserved cysteine through the conserved F or W. D genes are given only for firm matches. Some rows have no size entry. The others give once, few or many, or a class for an expanded clone.

D: -; V: TRBV14; size: -; J: TRBJ2-7; CDR3: CASSQDTTGTVYF
D: -; V: TRBV19; size: -; J: TRBJ2-3; CDR3: CASSWTIPPDTQYF
D: TRBD1; V: TRBV30; size: few; J: TRBJ2-4; CDR3: CAWSVPGGIQYF
D: TRBD1; V: TRBV29-1; size: -; J: TRBJ1-5; CDR3: CSPQGQGYRVSQPQHF
D: TRBD1; V: TRBV11-3; size: few; J: TRBJ2-5; CDR3: CASSKGDSQETQYF
D: -; V: TRBV30; size: few; J: TRBJ1-1; CDR3: CAWSVTLGLNTEAFF
D: -; V: TRBV6-8; size: few; J: TRBJ2-4; CDR3: CASSQGRRWIQYF
D: TRBD2; V: TRBV9; size: -; J: TRBJ2-3; CDR3: CASSALAGTDTQYF
D: -; V: TRBV29-1; size: -; J: TRBJ2-1; CDR3: CSALDHYNEQFF
D: TRBD2; V: TRBV19; size: -; J: TRBJ2-7; CDR3: CASSIRGLAGVLYF
D: -; V: TRBV6-9; size: few; J: TRBJ2-3; CDR3: CASSTPGDTQYF
D: TRBD2; V: TRBV30; size: -; J: TRBJ2-3; CDR3: CAWTKTPRLAGDPDTQYF
D: -; V: TRBV9; size: few; J: TRBJ2-7; CDR3: CASAGNSENSYEQYF
D: -; V: TRBV28; size: -; J: TRBJ2-1; CDR3: CASSFSGYNEQFF
D: -; V: TRBV5-1; size: -; J: TRBJ2-1; CDR3: CASSPLGTAGDEQFF
D: -; V: TRBV18; size: -; J: TRBJ2-7; CDR3: CASSQSGVSYEQYF
D: -; V: TRBV4-1; size: few; J: TRBJ1-5; CDR3: CASSQTTLSNQPQHF
D: TRBD2; V: TRBV29-1; size: few; J: TRBJ2-5; CDR3: CSVGPRLAGETQYF
D: TRBD2; V: TRBV28; size: -; J: TRBJ2-5; CDR3: CASAPSSGAQETQYF
D: -; V: TRBV29-1; size: -; J: TRBJ2-5; CDR3: CSVDRGREKETQYF
D: -; V: TRBV9; size: -; J: TRBJ1-1; CDR3: CASEGDFTEAFF